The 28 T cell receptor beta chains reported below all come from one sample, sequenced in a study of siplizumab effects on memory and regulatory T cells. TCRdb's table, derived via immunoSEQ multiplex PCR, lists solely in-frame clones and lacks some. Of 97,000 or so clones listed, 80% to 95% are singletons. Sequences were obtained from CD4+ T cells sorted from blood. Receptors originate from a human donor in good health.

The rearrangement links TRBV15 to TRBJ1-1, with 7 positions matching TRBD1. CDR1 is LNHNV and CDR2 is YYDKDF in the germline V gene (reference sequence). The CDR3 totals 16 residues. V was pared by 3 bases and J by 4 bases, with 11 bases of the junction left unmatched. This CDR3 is CATSRENRGLGTEAFF. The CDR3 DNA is TGTGCCACCAGCAGGGAAAACAGGGGTTTGGGCACTGAAGCTTTCTTT.

The DNA of the CDR3 is TGTGCCAGCAGCTTAGGTCCCGGACAGGGGAACACCGGGGAGCTGTTTTTT. Translated, it gives CASSLGPGQGNTGELFF. The rearrangement links TRBV7-3 to TRBJ2-2, with TRBD1 matching 8 bases. Germline-derived CDR1 and CDR2 are SGHTA and FQGTGA. Germline trimming cut 2 bases from V and 1 base from J; bases unmatched to any gene: 6. This CDR3 region has 17 residues.

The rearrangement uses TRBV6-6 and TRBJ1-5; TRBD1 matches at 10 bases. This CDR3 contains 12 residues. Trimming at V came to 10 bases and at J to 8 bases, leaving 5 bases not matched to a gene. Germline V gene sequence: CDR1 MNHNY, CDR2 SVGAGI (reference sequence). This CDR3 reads CATTGGLEPQHF. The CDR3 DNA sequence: TGTGCCACGACAGGGGGCTTGGAGCCCCAGCATTTT.

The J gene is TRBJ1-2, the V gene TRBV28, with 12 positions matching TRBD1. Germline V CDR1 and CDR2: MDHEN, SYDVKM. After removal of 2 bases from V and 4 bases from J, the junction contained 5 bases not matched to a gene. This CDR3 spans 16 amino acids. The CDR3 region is CASSLGTGGKVYGYTF. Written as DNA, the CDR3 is TGTGCCAGCAGTTTAGGGACAGGGGGCAAGGTCTATGGCTACACCTTC.

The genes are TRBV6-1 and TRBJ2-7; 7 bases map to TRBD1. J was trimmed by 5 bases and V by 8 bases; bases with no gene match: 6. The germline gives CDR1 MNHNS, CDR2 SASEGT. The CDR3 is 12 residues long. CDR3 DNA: TGTGCCAGCCACAGGGGTCGGCACGAGCAGTACTTC. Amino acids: CASHRGRHEQYF.

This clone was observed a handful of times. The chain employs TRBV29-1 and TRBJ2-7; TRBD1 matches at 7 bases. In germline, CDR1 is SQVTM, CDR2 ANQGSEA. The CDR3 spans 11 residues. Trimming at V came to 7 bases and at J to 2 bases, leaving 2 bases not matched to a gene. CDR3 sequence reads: CSAGTAYEQYF. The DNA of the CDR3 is TGCAGCGCCGGGACAGCCTACGAGCAGTACTTC.

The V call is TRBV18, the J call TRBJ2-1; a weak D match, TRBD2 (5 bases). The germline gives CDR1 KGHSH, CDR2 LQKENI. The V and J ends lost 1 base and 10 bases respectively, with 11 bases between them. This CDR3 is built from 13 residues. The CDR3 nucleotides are TGTGCCAGCTCACCACTGTCTAGCTTCGAGCAGTTCTTC. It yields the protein CASSPLSSFEQFF.

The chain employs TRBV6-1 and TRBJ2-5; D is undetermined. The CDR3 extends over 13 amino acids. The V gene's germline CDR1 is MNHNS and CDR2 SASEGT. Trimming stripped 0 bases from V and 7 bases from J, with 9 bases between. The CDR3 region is CASSEARSGTQYF. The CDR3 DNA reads TGTGCCAGCAGTGAAGCGCGTTCGGGGACCCAGTACTTC.

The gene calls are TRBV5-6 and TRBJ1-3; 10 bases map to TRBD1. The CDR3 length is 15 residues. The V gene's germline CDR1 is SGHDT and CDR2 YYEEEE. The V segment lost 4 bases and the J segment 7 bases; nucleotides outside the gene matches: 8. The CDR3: CASSPPGQGYNTIYF. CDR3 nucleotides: TGTGCCAGCAGCCCCCCGGGACAGGGGTACAACACCATATATTTT.

CDR3 bases: TGTGCCAGCAGAACTCGCCGGGGGGAGGGCCTGGGTGAGCAGTTCTTC. It specifies CASRTRRGEGLGEQFF. The gene calls are TRBV2 and TRBJ2-1; 7 nucleotides agree with TRBD2. Trimming at V came to 6 bases and at J to 9 bases, leaving 17 bases not matched to a gene. This CDR3 contains 16 residues. Germline V CDR1 and CDR2: SNHLY, FYNNEI.

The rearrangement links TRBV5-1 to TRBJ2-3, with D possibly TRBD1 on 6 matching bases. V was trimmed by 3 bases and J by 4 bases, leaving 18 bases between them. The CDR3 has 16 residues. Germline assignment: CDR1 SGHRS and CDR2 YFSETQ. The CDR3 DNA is TGCGCCAGCAGCTCCCCGGGACATACGAGGGCAGATACGCAGTATTTT. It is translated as CASSSPGHTRADTQYF.

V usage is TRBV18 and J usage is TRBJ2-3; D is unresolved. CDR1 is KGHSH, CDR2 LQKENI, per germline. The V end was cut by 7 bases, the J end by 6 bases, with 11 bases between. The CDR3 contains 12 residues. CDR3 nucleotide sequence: TGTGCCAGCTTGGAAGGAGTCGATACGCAGTATTTT. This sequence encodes CASLEGVDTQYF. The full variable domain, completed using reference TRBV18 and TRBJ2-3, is NAGVMQNPRHLVRRRGQEARLRCSPMKGHSHVYWYRQLPEEGLKFMVYLQKENIIDESGMPKERFSAEFPKEGPSILRIQQVVRGDSAAYFCASLEGVDTQYFGPGTRLTVL.

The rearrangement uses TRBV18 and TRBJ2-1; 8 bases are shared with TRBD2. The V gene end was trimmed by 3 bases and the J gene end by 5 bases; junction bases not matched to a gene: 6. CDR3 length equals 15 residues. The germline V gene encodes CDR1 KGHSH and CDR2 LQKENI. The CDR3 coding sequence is TGTGCCAGCTCACCCCCCAGCGGGAGAGACAATGAGCAGTTCTTC. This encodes CASSPPSGRDNEQFF. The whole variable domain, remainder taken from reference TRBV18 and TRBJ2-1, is NAGVMQNPRHLVRRRGQEARLRCSPMKGHSHVYWYRQLPEEGLKFMVYLQKENIIDESGMPKERFSAEFPKEGPSILRIQQVVRGDSAAYFCASSPPSGRDNEQFFGPGTRLTVL.

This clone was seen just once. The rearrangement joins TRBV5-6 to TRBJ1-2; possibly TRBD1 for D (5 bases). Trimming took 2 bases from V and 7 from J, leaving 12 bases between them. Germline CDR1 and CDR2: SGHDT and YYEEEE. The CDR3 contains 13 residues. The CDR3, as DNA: TGTGCCAGCAGCTTCGACAGAGATCTTGGCTACACCTTC. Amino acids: CASSFDRDLGYTF.

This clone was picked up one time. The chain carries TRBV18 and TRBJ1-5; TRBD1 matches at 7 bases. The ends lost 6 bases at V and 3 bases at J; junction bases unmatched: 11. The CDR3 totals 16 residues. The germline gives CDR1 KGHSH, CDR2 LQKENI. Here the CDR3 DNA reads TGTGCCAGCTCGGTTTACCGGGACAGCGACAATCAGCCCCAGCATTTT. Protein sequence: CASSVYRDSDNQPQHF.

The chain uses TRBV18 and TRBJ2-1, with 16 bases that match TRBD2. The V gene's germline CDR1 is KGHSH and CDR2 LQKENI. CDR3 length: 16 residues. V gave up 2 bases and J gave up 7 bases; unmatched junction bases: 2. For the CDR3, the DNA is TGTGCCAGCTCACCAGCGGGACTAGCGGGGGGGAATGAGCAGTTCTTC. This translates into CASSPAGLAGGNEQFF.

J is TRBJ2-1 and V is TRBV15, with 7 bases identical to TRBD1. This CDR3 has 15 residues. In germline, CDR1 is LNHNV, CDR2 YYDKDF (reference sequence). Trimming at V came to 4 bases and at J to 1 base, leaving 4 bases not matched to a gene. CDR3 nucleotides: TGTGCCACCAGCACAGAACAGGGGTCCTACAATGAGCAGTTCTTC. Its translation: CATSTEQGSYNEQFF.

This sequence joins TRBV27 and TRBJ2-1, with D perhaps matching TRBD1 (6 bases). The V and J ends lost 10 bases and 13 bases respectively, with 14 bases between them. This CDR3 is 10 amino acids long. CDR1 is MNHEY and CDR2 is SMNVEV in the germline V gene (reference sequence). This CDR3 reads CATKGDHQFF. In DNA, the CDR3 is TGTGCCACTAAGGGGGATCACCAGTTCTTC.

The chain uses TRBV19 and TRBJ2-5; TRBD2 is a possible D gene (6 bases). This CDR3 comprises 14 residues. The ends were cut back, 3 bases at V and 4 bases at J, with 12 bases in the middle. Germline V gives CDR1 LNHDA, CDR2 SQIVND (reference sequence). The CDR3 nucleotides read TGTGCCAGTAGTATGTCCCCGGGAGTAGAGACCCAGTACTTC. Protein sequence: CASSMSPGVETQYF.

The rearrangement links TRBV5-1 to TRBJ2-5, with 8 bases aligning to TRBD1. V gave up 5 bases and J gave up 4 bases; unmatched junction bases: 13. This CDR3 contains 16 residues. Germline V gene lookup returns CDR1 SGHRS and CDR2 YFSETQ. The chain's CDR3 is CASSSKTGALVETQYF. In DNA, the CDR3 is TGCGCCAGCAGTTCTAAGACAGGGGCGTTGGTAGAGACCCAGTACTTC.

In DNA, the CDR3 is TGTGCCAGCAGTGTGCGGGAGGTAAGCTCCTACGAGCAGTACTTC. Its protein is CASSVREVSSYEQYF. The chain couples TRBV2 to TRBJ2-7; 8 nucleotides line up with TRBD2. This CDR3 contains 15 residues. Germline-derived CDR1 and CDR2 are SNHLY and FYNNEI. Germline trimming cut 4 bases from V and 0 bases from J; bases unmatched to any gene: 5.

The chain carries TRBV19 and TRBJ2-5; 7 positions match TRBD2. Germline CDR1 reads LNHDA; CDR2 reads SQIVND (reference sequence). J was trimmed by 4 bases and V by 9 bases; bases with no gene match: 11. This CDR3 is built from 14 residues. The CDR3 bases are TGTGCCAGCAATGGGCGGGGGATAGGAGAGACCCAGTACTTC. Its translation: CASNGRGIGETQYF.

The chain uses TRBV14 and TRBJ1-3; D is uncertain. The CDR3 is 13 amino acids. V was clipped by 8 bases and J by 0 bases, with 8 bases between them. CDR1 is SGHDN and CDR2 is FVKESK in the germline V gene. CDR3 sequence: CASHGISGNTIYF. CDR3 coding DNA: TGTGCCAGCCATGGGATCTCTGGAAACACCATATATTTT.

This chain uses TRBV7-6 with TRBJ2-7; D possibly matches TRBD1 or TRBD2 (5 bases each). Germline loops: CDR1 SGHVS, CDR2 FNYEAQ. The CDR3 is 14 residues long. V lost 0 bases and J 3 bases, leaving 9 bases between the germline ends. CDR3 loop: CASSLAGPIYEQYF. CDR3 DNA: TGTGCCAGCAGCTTAGCGGGACCGATCTACGAGCAGTACTTC.

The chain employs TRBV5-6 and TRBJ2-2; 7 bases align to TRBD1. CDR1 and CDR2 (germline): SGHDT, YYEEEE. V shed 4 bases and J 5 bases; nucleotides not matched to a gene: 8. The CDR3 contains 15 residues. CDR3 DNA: TGTGCCAGCAGCCAAGGGACAGTCGGGACCGGGGAGCTGTTTTTT. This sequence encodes CASSQGTVGTGELFF.

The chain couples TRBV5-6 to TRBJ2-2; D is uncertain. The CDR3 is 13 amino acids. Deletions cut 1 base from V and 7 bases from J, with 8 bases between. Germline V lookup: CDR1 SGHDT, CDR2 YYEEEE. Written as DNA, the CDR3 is TGTGCCAGCAGCTTGCAAGCCGTCGGGGAGCTGTTTTTT. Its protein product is CASSLQAVGELFF.

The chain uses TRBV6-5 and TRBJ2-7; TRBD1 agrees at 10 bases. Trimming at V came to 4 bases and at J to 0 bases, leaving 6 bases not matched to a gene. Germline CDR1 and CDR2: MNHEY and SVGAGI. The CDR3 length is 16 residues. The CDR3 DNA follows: TGTGCCAGCAGTTGGAGGACAGGGGGTGTCTCCTACGAGCAGTACTTC. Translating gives CASSWRTGGVSYEQYF.

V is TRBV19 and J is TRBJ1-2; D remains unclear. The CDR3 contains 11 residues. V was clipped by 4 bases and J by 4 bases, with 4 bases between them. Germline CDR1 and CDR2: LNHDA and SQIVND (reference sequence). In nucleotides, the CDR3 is TGTGCCAGTAGTAGGGCCTATGGCTACACCTTC. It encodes CASSRAYGYTF. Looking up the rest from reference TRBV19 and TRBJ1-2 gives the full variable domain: DGGITQSPKYLFRKEGQNVTLSCEQNLNHDAMYWYRQDPGQGLRLIYYSQIVNDFQKGDIAEGYSVSREKKESFPLTVTSAQKNPTAFYLCASSRAYGYTFGSGTRLTVV.